These 11 T cell receptor beta chains were all obtained from the same sample, sequenced in a study of shared T cell receptors in the human thymus. TCRdb's copy holds only in-frame clones and misses some; the assay was immunoSEQ multiplex PCR. Of 500,000 to 750,000 clones listed, around nine tenths are singletons. These records were also assigned to another study, of human thymus T cells.

The sequencing input was thymocytes. The receptors were sampled from a boy less than two years old with a congenital heart defect.

This clone is a singleton in its sample. The chain employs TRBV5-1 and TRBJ1-2; 7 nucleotides line up with TRBD1. Per the germline V gene, CDR1 is SGHRS and CDR2 is YFSETQ. V gave up 4 bases and J gave up 4 bases; unmatched junction bases: 10. The CDR3 extends over 15 amino acids. The CDR3 protein is CASSQQLDRSYGYTF. The CDR3 DNA is TGCGCCAGCAGCCAGCAGTTGGACAGGAGCTATGGCTACACCTTC.

The CDR3 nucleotides read TGTGCCTGGAGGGGTAGATCGGGACTAGCGGGAGGGCTCGCCTACGAGCAGTACTTC. Protein sequence: CAWRGRSGLAGGLAYEQYF. The chain recombines TRBV30 with TRBJ2-5, with 16 bases that match TRBD2. The J call may be incorrect, as the DNA end agrees better with TRBJ2-7. The germline gives CDR1 GTSNPN, CDR2 SVGIG (reference sequence). The CDR3 has 19 amino acids.

The chain uses TRBV5-1 and TRBJ2-2; TRBD2 matches at 10 bases. The V gene's germline CDR1 is SGHRS and CDR2 YFSETQ. This CDR3 comprises 14 residues. The V gene end was trimmed by 2 bases and the J gene end by 9 bases; junction bases not matched to a gene: 4. CDR3 residues: CASSFEAGGRELFF. CDR3 in DNA: TGCGCCAGCAGCTTTGAAGCGGGAGGGAGGGAGCTGTTTTTT.

In its sample, this clone was seen once. The same CDR3 is also encoded by other DNA sequences in this sample. The chain employs TRBV23-1 and TRBJ2-7; 9 bases agree with TRBD1. TRBV23-1 qualifies as an ORF whose function is uncertain. The CDR3 covers 16 residues. The V segment lost 3 bases and the J segment 2 bases; nucleotides outside the gene matches: 8. The DNA of the CDR3 is TGCGCCAGCAGTCAGAGAACAGGGGGCTGCACCTACGAGCAGTACTTC. Protein sequence: CASSQRTGGCTYEQYF.

The chain combines TRBV27 with TRBJ2-7, with 7 bases aligning to TRBD1. CDR1 is MNHEY and CDR2 is SMNVEV in the germline V gene (reference sequence). This CDR3 spans 13 amino acids. V dropped 8 bases and J dropped 4; count of bases not matched to a gene: 8. Here the CDR3 reads CASGTGVRYEQYF. The CDR3 nucleotides read TGTGCCAGCGGTACAGGGGTTCGGTACGAGCAGTACTTC.

The chain joins TRBV15 to TRBJ1-1; a possible D gene is TRBD1 (5 bases). CDR1 and CDR2 from the germline V gene are LNHNV and YYDKDF (reference sequence). This CDR3 contains 15 residues. The V end lost 2 bases, the J end lost 3 bases, and 13 bases lay between the germline ends. The CDR3 DNA reads TGTGCCACCAGCAGAAAAATCGGGGGGGACACTGAAGCTTTCTTT. Translating it yields CATSRKIGGDTEAFF.

The chain joins TRBV4-3 to TRBJ2-5, with 7 bases matching TRBD1. Germline CDR1 reads LGHNA; CDR2 reads YSLEER. V trimming: 0 bases; J trimming: 1 base; junction bases outside the gene matches: 2. CDR3 length: 15 amino acids. This chain's CDR3 is CASSQDGQAQETQYF. CDR3 DNA: TGCGCCAGCAGCCAAGACGGACAGGCCCAAGAGACCCAGTACTTC.

The chain employs TRBV11-2 and TRBJ2-7, with 9 bases matching TRBD2. Germline V gene data show CDR1 as SGHAT and CDR2 as FQNNGV. The CDR3 is made up of 18 amino acids. V lost 5 bases to trimming and J lost 2 bases; unmatched junction nucleotides: 16. For the CDR3, the DNA is TGTGCCAGCAGCCCCCGCCCTAGCGGGAATCCGGCGGCCTACGAGCAGTACTTC. As protein: CASSPRPSGNPAAYEQYF.

This chain uses TRBV11-2 with TRBJ2-7; TRBD1 matches 8 bases. This CDR3 spans 18 amino acids. Losses at the gene ends were 5 bases for V and 2 bases for J; bases not matched to a gene: 17. Looked up from germline, CDR1 is SGHAT and CDR2 is FQNNGV. The CDR3 DNA sequence: TGTGCCAGCAGCCCAGTCCCGGGACAGGCCCCGGGGACCTACGAGCAGTACTTC. This sequence encodes CASSPVPGQAPGTYEQYF.

V gene TRBV5-1 combines with J gene TRBJ2-5; 8 bases fit TRBD2. V lost 0 bases, J lost 4 bases, and 5 bases stayed unmatched. Per the germline V gene, CDR1 is SGHRS and CDR2 is YFSETQ. This CDR3 is 15 amino acids long. The CDR3 sequence is CASSLVAGIGETQYF. The CDR3 bases are TGCGCCAGCAGCTTGGTAGCGGGAATAGGAGAGACCCAGTACTTC.

This chain links TRBV5-8 with TRBJ1-5; D possibly corresponds to TRBD1 (6 bases). V gave up 0 bases and J gave up 0 bases, with 13 bases separating them. CDR1 and CDR2 from the germline V gene are SGHTS and YDEGEE. The CDR3 is 17 residues long. CDR3 sequence: CASSLGQEPYSNQPQHF. Here the CDR3 DNA reads TGTGCCAGCAGCTTGGGACAGGAACCATATAGCAATCAGCCCCAGCATTTT.